What follows are 5 T cell receptor beta chains derived from one specimen sequenced in a study of blood T cell repertoires in COVID-19. Here immunoSEQ multiplex PCR was the method, and the copy in TCRdb shows in-frame clones only, minus some. The table has around 88,000 clones, roughly 80% seen once. The source material was peripheral blood. These receptors all stem from a man between 60 and 75 years old with acute or convalescent COVID-19.

The chain couples TRBV11-3 to TRBJ1-1, with a weak D call TRBD1 (6 bases). Germline CDR1 is SGHNT and CDR2 is YENEEA. The CDR3 totals 14 residues. Trimming pared 1 base from V and 7 bases from J, leaving 13 bases between. The CDR3 region is CASSLGDTEHEAFF. DNA of the CDR3: TGTGCCAGCAGCTTAGGGGACACCGAGCATGAAGCTTTCTTT.

The chain employs TRBV5-6 and TRBJ1-1, with no clear D. The V end lost 0 bases, the J end lost 11 bases, and 14 bases lay between the germline ends. The CDR3 is 13 residues long. Germline V gene sequence: CDR1 SGHDT, CDR2 YYEEEE. Written as DNA, the CDR3 is TGTGCCAGCAGCTTGGATCGTCGGGAAGGGGCTTTCTTT. Translated, it gives CASSLDRREGAFF.

CDR3 residues: CASSGGMRARETQYF. The DNA for the CDR3 is TGTGCCAGCAGTGGTGGAATGAGGGCGCGGGAGACCCAGTACTTC. The V gene is TRBV25-1, the J gene TRBJ2-5; tentatively, D is TRBD2 (5 bases). CDR3 length: 15 residues. The germline V gene has CDR1 MGHDK and CDR2 SYGVNS. V was shortened by 4 bases and J by 5 bases, with 17 bases between the two germline ends. The variable domain in full, with the rest retrieved from reference TRBV25-1 and TRBJ2-5, is EADIYQTPRYLVIGTGKKITLECSQTMGHDKMYWYQQDPGMELHLIHYSYGVNSTEKGDLSSESTVSRIRTEHFPLTLESARPSHTSQYLCASSGGMRARETQYFGPGTRLLVL.

The V call is TRBV5-6, the J call TRBJ1-5; TRBD1 might be the D (6 bases). Trimming removed 4 bases from V and 1 base from J, with 15 bases in between. The CDR3 covers 16 residues. Germline CDR1 is SGHDT and CDR2 is YYEEEE. CDR3 amino acids: CASSPSQGSSNQPQHF. The CDR3 bases are TGTGCCAGCAGCCCTTCCCAGGGGTCGAGCAATCAGCCCCAGCATTTT.

This chain joins TRBV24-1 and TRBJ2-1; D possibly corresponds to TRBD2 (6 bases). Germline lookup yields CDR1 KGHDR and CDR2 SFDVKD. The CDR3 is made up of 14 amino acids. V was clipped by 10 bases and J by 2 bases, with 14 bases between them. CDR3 sequence (DNA): TGTGCCACAGGGCGGGGCCAGGCCTACAATGAGCAGTTCTTC. It is translated as CATGRGQAYNEQFF.